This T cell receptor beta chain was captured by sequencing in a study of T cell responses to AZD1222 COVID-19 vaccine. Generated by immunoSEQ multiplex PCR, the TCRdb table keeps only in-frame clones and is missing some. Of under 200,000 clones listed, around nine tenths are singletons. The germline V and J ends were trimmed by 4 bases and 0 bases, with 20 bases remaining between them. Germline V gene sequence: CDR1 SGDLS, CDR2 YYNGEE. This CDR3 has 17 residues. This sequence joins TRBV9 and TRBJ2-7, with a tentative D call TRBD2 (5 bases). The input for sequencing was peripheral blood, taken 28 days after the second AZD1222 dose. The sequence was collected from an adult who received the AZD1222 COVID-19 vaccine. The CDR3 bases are TGTGCCAGCAGCCCCCGGTCGGAGGCGGTCATCTCCTACGAGCAGTACTTC. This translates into CASSPRSEAVISYEQYF.